The T cell receptor beta chain under discussion was sequenced for a study of cytomegalovirus exposure and HLA in healthy donors. Study observations and caveats: Indistinguishable V segments such as TRBV6-2 and TRBV6-3 were excluded. Most TCR sequences were uncommon, yet certain public TCRs appeared in many donors.

Each of the donors was a healthy bone marrow donor. With 60 Vbeta and 13 Jbeta primers, the PCR was carried out. Clones were sequenced by immunoSEQ multiplex PCR, and TCRdb holds only the in-frame ones, with some missing. The sample carries around 150,000 clones, roughly 80% recorded once. Looked up from germline, CDR1 is SQVTM and CDR2 is ANQGSEA. The CDR3 has 15 amino acids. Trimming took off 3 bases at V and 6 bases at J, with 20 bases between the two ends. A remark on this clone: The antigen remains unidentified.

The clonotype comes from a man aged 35-49 years in good health and CMV-seronegative. The chain combines TRBV29-1 with TRBJ1-2, with D perhaps TRBD1 (6 bases). The sample consisted of PBMCs. The CDR3, as DNA: TGCAGCGTTGATACCCCAGCGCAGGGGTTAAATGGCTACACCTTC. As protein: CSVDTPAQGLNGYTF.